The T cell receptor (beta chain) described here comes from a study of T cell changes during pregnancy in multiple sclerosis. TCRdb keeps only in-frame clones here, not all; method: immunoSEQ multiplex PCR. The sample lists roughly 79,000 clones, around 90% occurring once. This CDR3 spans 13 amino acids. Germline V gene sequence: CDR1 SGHTA, CDR2 FQGTGA. Trimming took 5 bases from V and 5 from J, leaving 12 bases between them. The receptor's source is a female donor with multiple sclerosis, enrolled in a pregnancy study. The genes are TRBV7-3 and TRBJ1-1; tentative D call: TRBD1 (6 bases). The input for sequencing was CD4+ T cells from peripheral blood mononuclear cells, taken before pregnancy. The CDR3 DNA reads TGTGCCAGCAGCCCTGCAGGGGTAACTGAAGCTTTCTTT. Its protein is CASSPAGVTEAFF.